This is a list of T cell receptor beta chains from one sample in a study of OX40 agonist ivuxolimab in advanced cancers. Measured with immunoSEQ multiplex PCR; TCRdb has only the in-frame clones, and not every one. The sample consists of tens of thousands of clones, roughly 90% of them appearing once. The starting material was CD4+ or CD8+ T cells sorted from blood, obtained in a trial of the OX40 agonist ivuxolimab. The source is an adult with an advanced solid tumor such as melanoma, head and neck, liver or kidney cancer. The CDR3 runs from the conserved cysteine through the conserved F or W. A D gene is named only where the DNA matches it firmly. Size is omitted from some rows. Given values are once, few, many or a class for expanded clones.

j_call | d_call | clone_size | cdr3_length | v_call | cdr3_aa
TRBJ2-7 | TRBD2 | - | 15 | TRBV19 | CASSRRLAGGYEQYF
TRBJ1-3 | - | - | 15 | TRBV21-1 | CASSRGGPSGNTIYF
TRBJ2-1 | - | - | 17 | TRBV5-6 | CASSPPNAGPPDGEQFF
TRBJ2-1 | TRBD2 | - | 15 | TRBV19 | CASSTTSGGYNEQFF
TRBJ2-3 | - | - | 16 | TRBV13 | CASSLGSWDSTDTQYF
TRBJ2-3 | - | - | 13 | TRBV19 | CASSPDGTDTQYF
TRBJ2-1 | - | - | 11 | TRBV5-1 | CASSLMNEQFF
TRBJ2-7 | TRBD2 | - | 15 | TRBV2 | CATERGRSLNSEQYF
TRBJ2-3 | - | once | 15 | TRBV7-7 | CASSKVWGAAHTQYF
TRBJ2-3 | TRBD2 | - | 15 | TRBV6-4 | CASSDAGGATDTQYF
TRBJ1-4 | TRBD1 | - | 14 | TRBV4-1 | CASSKGQGNEKLFF
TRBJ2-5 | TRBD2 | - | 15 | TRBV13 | CASSLAGGPQETQYF
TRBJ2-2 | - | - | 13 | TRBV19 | CASTLRGTGELFF
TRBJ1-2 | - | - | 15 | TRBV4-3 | CASSQDQLGNYGYTF
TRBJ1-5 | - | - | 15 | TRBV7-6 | CASSLGRNSNQPQHF
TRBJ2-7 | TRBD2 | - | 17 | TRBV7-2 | CASSHDRLAGRTYEQYF
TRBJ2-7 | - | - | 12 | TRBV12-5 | CASGLVRYEQYF
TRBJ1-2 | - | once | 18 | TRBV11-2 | CASSLALQQTGPNYGYTF
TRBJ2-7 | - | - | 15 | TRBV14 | CASSQDFGSYYEQYF
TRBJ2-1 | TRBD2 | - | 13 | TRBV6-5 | CATVTSEVGEQFF
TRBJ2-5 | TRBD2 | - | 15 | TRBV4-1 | CASSQLLAGEETQYF
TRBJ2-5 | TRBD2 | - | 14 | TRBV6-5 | CASSYWGGQETQYF
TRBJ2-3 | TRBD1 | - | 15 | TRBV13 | CASSSRDRETDTQYF
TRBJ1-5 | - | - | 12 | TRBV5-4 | CASSMGNQPQHF
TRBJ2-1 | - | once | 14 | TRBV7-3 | CASSLSNSYNEQFF
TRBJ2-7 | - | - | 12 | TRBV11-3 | CASSVDGYEQYF
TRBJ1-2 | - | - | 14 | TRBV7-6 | CASSLAEGDYGYTF
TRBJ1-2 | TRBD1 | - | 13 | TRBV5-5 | CASSLGTGAGYTF
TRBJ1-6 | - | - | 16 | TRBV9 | CASSHNIDRPNSPLHF
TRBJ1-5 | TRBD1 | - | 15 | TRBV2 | CASSEVGQEYQPQHF
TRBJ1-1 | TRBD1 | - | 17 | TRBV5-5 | CASSLARARTGNTEAFF
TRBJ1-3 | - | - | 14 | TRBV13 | CASSPRTVVDTIYF
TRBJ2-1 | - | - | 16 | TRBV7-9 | CASSPPGHHSHNEQFF
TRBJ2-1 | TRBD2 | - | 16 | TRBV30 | CAWRRILADKYNEQFF
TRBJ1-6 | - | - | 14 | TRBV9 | CASSDGQGLSPLHF
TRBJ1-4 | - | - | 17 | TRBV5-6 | CASSLGAQGSTNEKLFF
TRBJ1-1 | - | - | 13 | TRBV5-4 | CASSFGQNTEAFF